The 9 T cell receptor beta chains reported below all come from one sample, sequenced in a study of T-cell memory formation after mild COVID-19. MiXCR, applied by TCRdb to the 5' RACE reads, yields one record per CDR3 protein. The table shows around 340,000 distinct CDR3 sequences, with about 15% occurring only once. Sequenced input: PBMCs or a T cell subset sorted from them (not recorded which). The source is a man between 18 and 29 years old who had mild COVID-19 (a few samples of this study predate the infection). Cell type and time point are not known.

This clonotype was recorded a few times. V and J are TRBV29-1 and TRBJ2-2; D may correspond to TRBD1 or TRBD2 (6 bases each). Germline-derived CDR1 and CDR2 are SQVTM and ANQGSEA. Trimming removed 8 bases from V and 6 bases from J, with 25 bases in between. There are 16 residues in the CDR3. This CDR3 is CSLCNVGGLRAGELFF. The CDR3 bases are TGCAGCCTTTGTAACGTCGGGGGCTTGCGGGCCGGGGAGCTGTTTTTT.

This clonotype was observed a handful of times. The genes are TRBV4-2 and TRBJ2-5; the match to TRBD2 covers 9 bases. Unmatched junction bases numbered 6, after V lost 1 base and J lost 6 bases. The CDR3 sequence is 15 residues long. CDR1 LGHNA and CDR2 YNFKEQ come from the germline V gene. CDR3 residues: CASSQVLAGWKTQYF. DNA for the CDR3: TGTGCCAGCAGCCAAGTGCTAGCGGGGTGGAAGACCCAGTACTTC.

The gene calls are TRBV7-9 and TRBJ2-1; D may be TRBD1 or TRBD2 (5 bases each). V lost 3 bases and J 10 bases, leaving 7 bases between the germline ends. Germline V gene lookup returns CDR1 SEHNR and CDR2 FQNEAQ (reference sequence). The CDR3 is made up of 11 amino acids. The CDR3: CASSFGTEQFF. In DNA, the CDR3 is TGTGCCAGCAGCTTTGGGACCGAGCAGTTCTTC. The whole variable domain, filled in from reference TRBV7-9 and TRBJ2-1, reads DTGVSQNPRHKITKRGQNVTFRCDPISEHNRLYWYRQTLGQGPEFLTYFQNEAQLEKSRLLSDRFSAERPKGSFSTLEIQRTEQGDSAMYLCASSFGTEQFFGPGTRLTVL.

The rearrangement uses TRBV5-4 and TRBJ2-1, with D maybe TRBD2 (6 bases). This CDR3 spans 16 amino acids. Germline-derived CDR1 and CDR2 are SGHNT and YYREEE (reference sequence). The V and J ends lost 6 bases and 1 base respectively, with 17 bases between them. This CDR3 is CASTGGEPTSYNEQFF. CDR3 DNA sequence: TGTGCCAGCACCGGAGGGGAACCGACTTCCTACAATGAGCAGTTCTTC.

This rearrangement joins TRBV7-3 to TRBJ2-1; 9 positions match TRBD2. Per the germline V gene, CDR1 is SGHTA and CDR2 is FQGTGA. The CDR3 is 17 residues long. V lost 1 base, J lost 2 bases, and 6 bases stayed unmatched. CDR3 loop: CASSLRAASGAYNEQFF. CDR3 coding DNA: TGTGCCAGCAGCTTAAGGGCGGCTAGCGGGGCCTACAATGAGCAGTTCTTC.

This clonotype showed up many times. The chain is built from TRBV3-1 and TRBJ2-7; D ambiguous. Trimming shortened V by 0 bases and J by 3 bases, and 6 bases separated the two germline ends. This CDR3 is built from 13 residues. CDR1 LGHDT and CDR2 YNNKEL come from the germline V gene (reference sequence). The CDR3 sequence: CASSQDRYYEQYF. The CDR3 DNA reads as TGTGCCAGCAGCCAAGATCGGTACTACGAGCAGTACTTC.

V usage is TRBV18 and J usage is TRBJ1-6; D not certain. Looked up from germline, CDR1 is KGHSH and CDR2 is LQKENI. CDR3 length: 14 residues. Between the trimmed V and J ends, which lost 0 bases and 7 bases, there was a span of 7 bases. CDR3 sequence: CASSPPGENSPLHF. The CDR3, as DNA: TGTGCCAGCTCACCACCTGGAGAGAATTCACCCCTCCACTTT.

DNA for the CDR3: TGTGCCAGCAGTTTTGGTTTCGGGCAGCCTACCATCTATGGCTACACCTTC. Translating gives CASSFGFGQPTIYGYTF. The chain has TRBV12-3 or TRBV12-4 and TRBJ1-2; D gene ambiguous. The CDR3 is 17 residues long. Trimming stripped 3 bases from V and 4 bases from J, with 21 bases between.

The J gene is TRBJ2-5, the V gene TRBV4-1, with D perhaps given as TRBD1 or TRBD2 (6 bases each). The V and J ends lost 4 bases and 2 bases respectively, with 17 bases between them. Germline loops: CDR1 MGHRA, CDR2 YSYEKL. This CDR3 contains 16 residues. CDR3 DNA sequence: TGCGCCAGCAGCCCGATGGTGGGGGGCAGACAAGAGACCCAGTACTTC. The encoded protein is CASSPMVGGRQETQYF.